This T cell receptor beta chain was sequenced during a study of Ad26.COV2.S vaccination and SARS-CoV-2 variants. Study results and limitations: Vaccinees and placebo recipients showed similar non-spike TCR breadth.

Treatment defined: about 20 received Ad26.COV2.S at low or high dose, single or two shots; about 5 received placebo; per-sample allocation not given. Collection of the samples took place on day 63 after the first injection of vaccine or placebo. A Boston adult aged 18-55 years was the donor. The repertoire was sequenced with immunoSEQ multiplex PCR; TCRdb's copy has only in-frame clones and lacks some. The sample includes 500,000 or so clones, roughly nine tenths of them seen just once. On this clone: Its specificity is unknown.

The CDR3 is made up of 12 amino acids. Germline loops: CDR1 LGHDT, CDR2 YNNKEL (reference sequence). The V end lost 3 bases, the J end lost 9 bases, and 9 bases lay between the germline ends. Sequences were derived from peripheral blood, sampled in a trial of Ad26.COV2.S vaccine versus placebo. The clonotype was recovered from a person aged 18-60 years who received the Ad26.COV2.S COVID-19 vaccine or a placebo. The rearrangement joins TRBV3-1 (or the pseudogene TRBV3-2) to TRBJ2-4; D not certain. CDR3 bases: TGTGCCAGCAGCCATCCTTTGGGCATTCAGTACTTC. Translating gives CASSHPLGIQYF.